The 16 T cell receptor beta chains given below trace back to one sample, sequenced in a study of T-cell memory formation after mild COVID-19. Via MiXCR, TCRdb re-called the 5' RACE reads, giving one row per CDR3 protein. Of roughly 130,000 distinct CDR3 sequences in the sample, approximately 5.9% were seen once. The specimen sequenced was PBMCs or a T cell subset sorted from them (not recorded which). These receptors were taken from an adult woman who had mild COVID-19 (a few samples of this study predate the infection). Cell type and time point are not known.

The V and J genes are TRBV6-5 and TRBJ1-2, with 9 bases aligning to TRBD1. Germline V gene sequence: CDR1 MNHEY, CDR2 SVGAGI. With 7 bases clipped from V and 8 bases from J, the junction kept 11 bases outside the gene matches. The CDR3 extends over 14 amino acids. Written as DNA, the CDR3 is TGTGCCAGCACTCCGGGACAGGGCTTTGTGGGCTACACCTTC. Its translation: CASTPGQGFVGYTF.

This clonotype was seen more than once but under ten times. The chain couples TRBV4-3 to TRBJ2-7; D is perhaps TRBD1 (6 bases). V was clipped by 0 bases and J by 1 base, with 10 bases between them. Germline V gene data show CDR1 as LGHNA and CDR2 as YSLEER. The CDR3 sequence is 15 residues long. CDR3 bases: TGCGCCAGCAGCCAAGAGGCCACAGGGTCCTACGAGCAGTACTTC. It yields the protein CASSQEATGSYEQYF.

In its sample, this clonotype was seen many times. The V gene is TRBV29-1, the J gene TRBJ2-5; D may be TRBD1 (6 bases). This CDR3 contains 13 residues. Deletions cut 3 bases from V and 2 bases from J, with 10 bases between. Germline-derived CDR1 and CDR2 are SQVTM and ANQGSEA. The CDR3 DNA follows: TGCAGCGTTGACAGGGGACGGCAAGAGACCCAGTACTTC. Translated, it gives CSVDRGRQETQYF.

This clonotype was seen repeatedly, ten times or more. J is TRBJ2-1 and V is TRBV12-3 or TRBV12-4, with 9 bases fitting TRBD1. V was clipped by 7 bases and J by 4 bases; unmatched bases: 8. The CDR3 loop spans 15 amino acids. This CDR3 is CASTLSGTGYNEQFF. The CDR3 nucleotides read TGTGCCAGCACCCTCTCCGGGACAGGGTACAATGAGCAGTTCTTC.

The chain uses TRBV3-1 and TRBJ1-1; D uncertain. CDR3 size: 12 residues. V lost 4 bases and J lost 2, with 5 bases in between. Germline CDR1 and CDR2: LGHDT and YNNKEL (reference sequence). Here the CDR3 reads CASSRLNTEAFF. The CDR3, as DNA: TGTGCCAGCAGCCGCCTAAACACTGAAGCTTTCTTT.

This clonotype appeared many times. V gene TRBV5-1 combines with J gene TRBJ1-4, with 9 bases lining up with TRBD1. CDR3 length: 13 residues. Germline CDR1 SGHRS, CDR2 YFSETQ. With V trimmed by 4 bases and J by 8 bases, 3 bases remained unmatched. CDR3 bases: TGCGCCAGCAGCACCGGACAGGGGGAAAAACTGTTTTTT. Translated: CASSTGQGEKLFF.

The V and J genes are TRBV27 and TRBJ2-5; TRBD1 matches at 10 bases. This CDR3 spans 15 amino acids. J was trimmed by 4 bases and V by 6 bases; bases with no gene match: 8. Germline V gives CDR1 MNHEY, CDR2 SMNVEV (reference sequence). The chain's CDR3 is CASRAGTGVRETQYF. Here the CDR3 DNA reads TGTGCCAGCAGAGCGGGGACAGGGGTACGAGAGACCCAGTACTTC.

This clonotype was detected only a few times. The chain is built from TRBV7-2 and TRBJ2-7; 9 positions agree with TRBD1. The germline V gene encodes CDR1 SGHTA and CDR2 FQGNSA. This CDR3 comprises 15 residues. Trimming cost V 5 bases and J 0 bases; bases outside gene matches: 5. The DNA of the CDR3 is TGTGCCAGCAGCCGAGACAGGGGGTCCTCCTACGAGCAGTACTTC. This gives the protein CASSRDRGSSYEQYF.

This clonotype has more than one count but fewer than ten. The chain recombines TRBV12-3 or TRBV12-4 with TRBJ2-3; 7 bases match TRBD2. V lost 3 bases, J lost 0 bases, and 3 bases stayed unmatched. The CDR3 spans 15 residues. CDR3 sequence: CASSFGGFSTDTQYF. The CDR3 DNA sequence: TGTGCCAGCAGTTTCGGGGGGTTTAGCACAGATACGCAGTATTTT.

This clonotype turned up a few times. V gene TRBV20-1 combines with J gene TRBJ1-2; 8 bases fit TRBD1. J lost 8 bases, V lost 5 bases, and 7 bases had no gene match. The CDR3 runs 12 residues. Looked up from germline, CDR1 is DFQATT and CDR2 is SNEGSKA (reference sequence). CDR3 coding DNA: TGCAGTGCTTTTGACAGGGGTGGCGGCTACACCTTC. Amino acid sequence: CSAFDRGGGYTF.

This clonotype has a count of ten or more. This sequence joins TRBV5-1 and TRBJ2-1; TRBD2 agrees at 9 bases. The CDR3 sequence is 16 residues long. The J segment lost 7 bases and the V segment lost 0 bases, leaving 8 bases of the junction unmatched. The germline gives CDR1 SGHRS, CDR2 YFSETQ. CDR3 DNA: TGCGCCAGCAGCTTGGCGGGACTAGCTGCGGCTAATGAGCAGTTCTTC. Translation gives CASSLAGLAAANEQFF.

This clonotype was seen a handful of times. The V and J genes are TRBV14 and TRBJ2-2; the D gene is possibly TRBD2 (6 bases). V lost 4 bases, J lost 1 base, and 10 bases lay in between. CDR1 is SGHDN and CDR2 is FVKESK in the germline V gene. CDR3 length: 15 residues. The CDR3 loop reads CASSRGLVNTGELFF. For the CDR3, the DNA is TGTGCCAGCAGCCGGGGACTCGTGAACACCGGGGAGCTGTTTTTT.

The chain uses TRBV25-1 and TRBJ2-7; D gene uncertain. CDR1 and CDR2 (germline): MGHDK, SYGVNS. V was trimmed by 4 bases and J by 0 bases, leaving 13 bases between them. The CDR3 consists of 15 residues. For the CDR3, the DNA is TGTGCCAGCAGTGGACACTACGTCTTCTCCTACGAGCAGTACTTC. Residues: CASSGHYVFSYEQYF.

This clonotype has just a few counts. The chain joins TRBV29-1 to TRBJ1-1, with TRBD1 as a possible D gene (6 bases). V lost 4 bases, J lost 1 base, and 10 bases lay in between. In germline, CDR1 is SQVTM, CDR2 ANQGSEA. This CDR3 region has 13 residues. The CDR3 nucleotides are TGCAGCGTTGGGGGGCAGGGGAACACTGAAGCTTTCTTT. Its protein is CSVGGQGNTEAFF.

The chain recombines TRBV7-2 with TRBJ2-3, with D possibly matching TRBD2 (5 bases). V shed 3 bases and J shed 4 bases, with 14 bases lying between them. Germline CDR1 SGHTA, CDR2 FQGNSA. CDR3 size: 15 residues. CDR3 sequence: CASSFRGQLADTQYF. CDR3 DNA sequence: TGTGCCAGCAGCTTCAGAGGGCAGTTGGCAGATACGCAGTATTTT.

In this sample, this clonotype turned up a few times. This chain uses TRBV29-1 with TRBJ2-7, with D perhaps matching TRBD1 (6 bases). This CDR3 spans 13 amino acids. CDR1 is SQVTM and CDR2 is ANQGSEA in the germline V gene. V gave up 4 bases and J gave up 5 bases, with 15 bases separating them. CDR3 coding DNA: TGCAGCGTTGTGGCAGGGGTGCTCAACGAGCAGTACTTC. Translated: CSVVAGVLNEQYF.